This T cell receptor (beta chain) was sequenced during a study of blood T cell repertoires in COVID-19. Study background: Collection of acute and convalescent COVID-19 samples took place in the United States, Italy and Spain. T cells, B-cell-depleted T cells, or PBMCs supplied cDNA or gDNA.

This CDR3 has 12 amino acids. Germline-derived CDR1 and CDR2 are MNHEY and SVGAGI. Trimming left V 6 bases short and J 8 bases short, with 13 bases between. Patients of the Seattle cohort, enrolled during active infection, were followed longitudinally. Per the study methods: Estimation of nucleated cell counts relied on the amplification of reference gene primers. Profiling relied on immunoSEQ multiplex PCR, and the TCRdb table lists in-frame clones only, not all of them. Clone size and the V and J calls come from that table; the DNA yielded D and trimming. The table has 300,000 to 400,000 clones, 80% to 90% seen once.

The receptor comes from a woman in her twenties or thirties with COVID-19, enrolled during active disease. Sequencing input: peripheral blood. The chain combines TRBV6-5 with TRBJ1-1, with a tentative D call TRBD1 (6 bases). As DNA, the CDR3 is TGTGCCAGCAGCAGAGGGGGTCCCGAAGCTTTCTTT. It specifies CASSRGGPEAFF.